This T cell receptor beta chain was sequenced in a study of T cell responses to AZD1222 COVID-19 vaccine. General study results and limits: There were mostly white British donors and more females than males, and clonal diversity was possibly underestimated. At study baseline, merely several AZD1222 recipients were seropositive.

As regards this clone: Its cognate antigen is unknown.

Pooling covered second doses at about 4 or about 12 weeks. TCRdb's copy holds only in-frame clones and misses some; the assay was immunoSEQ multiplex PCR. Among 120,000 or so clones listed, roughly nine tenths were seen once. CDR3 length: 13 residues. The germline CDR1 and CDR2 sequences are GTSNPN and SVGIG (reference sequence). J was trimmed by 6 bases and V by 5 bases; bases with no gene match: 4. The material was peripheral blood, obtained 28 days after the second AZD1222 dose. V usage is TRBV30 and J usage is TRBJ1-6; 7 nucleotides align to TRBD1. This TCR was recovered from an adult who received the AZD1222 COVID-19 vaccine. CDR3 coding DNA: TGTGCCTGGGCTCGACAGGGTAATTCACCCCTCCACTTT. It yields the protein CAWARQGNSPLHF.